The 10 T cell receptor beta chains in this list originate from one sample, sequenced in a study of CD8+CD57+ T cells in acquired aplastic anemia (dated by TCRdb to 2016 to 2019). Sequencing was performed on an Illumina HiSeq 2000. Profiling of TCR beta VDJ combinations and CDR3 sequences used genomic DNA as the template. TCRdb reprocessing: public reads trimmed at Q25 with fastp, clones called with MiXCR, in-frame beta chains kept. Identical CDR3 protein sequences are pooled into one entry, listed with their most common genes and DNA. The sample table contains 150,000 to 200,000 distinct CDR3 sequences; only one count was recorded for over 40% of them. 3.2% of the sample is taken by the ten largest. Expansion of CD8+CD57+ cells had been shown by flow cytometry in the patients chosen for sequencing. The sample comprised sorted CD4+, CD8+, or CD8+CD57+ T cells (not recorded which) from PBMCs. These receptors were taken from a human donor with aplastic anemia.

This clonotype occurred many times. The CDR3 region is CSARDYVRGSHEQFF. DNA of the CDR3: TGCAGTGCTAGAGATTACGTTAGAGGCAGCCATGAGCAGTTCTTC. The J gene is TRBJ2-1, the V gene TRBV20-1; no firm D call. The CDR3 length is 15 residues. Germline V lookup: CDR1 DFQATT, CDR2 SNEGSKA (reference sequence). Trimming stripped 0 bases from V and 8 bases from J, with 17 bases between.

V and J are TRBV2 and TRBJ2-1; TRBD1 matches 7 bases. J gave up 3 bases and V 2 bases, and 7 bases lay outside the gene matches. The CDR3 totals 16 residues. Looked up from germline, CDR1 is SNHLY and CDR2 is FYNNEI. For the CDR3, the DNA is TGTGCCAGCAGTGAAATTAGGACAGGATTCTACAATGAGCAGTTCTTC. Amino acids: CASSEIRTGFYNEQFF.

This clonotype occurred many times. The chain links TRBV6-5 to TRBJ2-5; D ambiguous. This CDR3 contains 16 residues. Germline CDR1 reads MNHEY; CDR2 reads SVGAGI. Trimming stripped 4 bases from V and 5 bases from J, with 20 bases between. CDR3 region: CASSSFRDTFGETQYF. Written as DNA, the CDR3 is TGTGCCAGCAGTTCCTTTCGTGATACCTTCGGGGAGACCCAGTACTTC.

Only a few counts were recorded for this clonotype. The chain carries TRBV20-1 and TRBJ2-7; TRBD1 matches 10 bases. The CDR3 consists of 13 residues. CDR1 and CDR2 from the germline V gene are DFQATT and SNEGSKA (reference sequence). The V and J ends lost 7 bases and 3 bases, in that order; junction bases with no gene match: 6. The CDR3 protein is CSVKDRGLYEQYF. Here the CDR3 DNA reads TGCAGTGTTAAAGACAGGGGGCTCTACGAGCAGTACTTC.

The chain uses TRBV5-1 and TRBJ2-7; D is possibly TRBD2 (6 bases). The ends were cut back, 0 bases at V and 7 bases at J, with 20 bases in the middle. This CDR3 has 16 residues. The germline V gene encodes CDR1 SGHRS and CDR2 YFSETQ. The DNA of the CDR3 is TGCGCCAGCAGCTTGGTCCAGGGCGGGGTCCTCTGGGAGCAGTACTTC. Its translation: CASSLVQGGVLWEQYF. Full variable domain (outside the CDR3, taken from reference TRBV5-1 and TRBJ2-7): KAGVTQTPRYLIKTRGQQVTLSCSPISGHRSVSWYQQTPGQGLQFLFEYFSETQRNKGNFPGRFSGRQFSNSRSEMNVSTLELGDSALYLCASSLVQGGVLWEQYFGPGTRLTVT.

This clonotype showed up just a few times. The CDR3 loop reads CASMGGRGTEAFF. CDR3 DNA sequence: TGTGCCTCCATGGGTGGCCGGGGCACTGAAGCTTTCTTT. The chain joins TRBV24-1 to TRBJ1-1; no reliable D call. In germline, CDR1 is KGHDR, CDR2 SFDVKD. Trimming pared 12 bases from V and 4 bases from J, leaving 17 bases between. This CDR3 contains 13 residues.

The chain combines TRBV19 with TRBJ1-1; D possibly corresponds to TRBD1 (5 bases). The germline V and J ends were trimmed by 10 bases and 0 bases, with 18 bases remaining between them. The CDR3 sequence is 15 residues long. Germline V gene lookup returns CDR1 LNHDA and CDR2 SQIVND (reference sequence). CDR3 loop: CATYRQGNMNTEAFF. In nucleotides, the CDR3 is TGTGCCACCTACAGGCAGGGAAATATGAACACTGAAGCTTTCTTT. The whole variable domain, remainder taken from reference TRBV19 and TRBJ1-1, is DGGITQSPKYLFRKEGQNVTLSCEQNLNHDAMYWYRQDPGQGLRLIYYSQIVNDFQKGDIAEGYSVSREKKESFPLTVTSAQKNPTAFYLCATYRQGNMNTEAFFGQGTRLTVV.

This clonotype was recorded many times. This chain links TRBV12-3 or TRBV12-4 with TRBJ1-5, with TRBD1 matching 8 bases. J gave up 1 base and V 6 bases, and 5 bases lay outside the gene matches. The CDR3 is 15 amino acids. CDR3 amino acids: CASRKGTGSNQPQHF. CDR3 sequence (DNA): TGTGCCAGCAGAAAAGGGACAGGCAGCAATCAGCCCCAGCATTTT.

This clonotype was recorded many times. V and J are TRBV10-3 and TRBJ1-1; D might be TRBD1 (5 bases). CDR1 is ENHRY, CDR2 SYGVKD, per germline. Trimming took off 4 bases at V and 1 base at J, with 10 bases between the two ends. This CDR3 contains 14 residues. The DNA for the CDR3 is TGTGCCATCAGTGCCTTCCAGGGGAACACTGAAGCTTTCTTT. Protein sequence: CAISAFQGNTEAFF.

This clonotype appeared many times. V usage is TRBV9 and J usage is TRBJ2-2; maybe TRBD1 (6 bases). Trimming took off 3 bases at V and 6 bases at J, with 15 bases between the two ends. Per the germline V gene, CDR1 is SGDLS and CDR2 is YYNGEE. CDR3 length equals 15 residues. The CDR3 DNA reads as TGTGCCAGCAGCGGTATACAGGGTAACGCCGGGGAGCTGTTTTTT. It translates to CASSGIQGNAGELFF.